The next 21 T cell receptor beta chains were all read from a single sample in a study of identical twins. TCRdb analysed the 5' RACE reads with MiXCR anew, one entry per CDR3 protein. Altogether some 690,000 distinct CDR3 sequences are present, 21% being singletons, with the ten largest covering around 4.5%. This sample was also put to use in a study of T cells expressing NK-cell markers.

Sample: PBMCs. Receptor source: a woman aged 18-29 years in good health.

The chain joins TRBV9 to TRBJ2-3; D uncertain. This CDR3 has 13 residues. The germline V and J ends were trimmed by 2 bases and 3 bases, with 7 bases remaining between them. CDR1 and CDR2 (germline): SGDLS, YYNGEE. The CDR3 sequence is CASSVTQTDTQYF. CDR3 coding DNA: TGTGCCAGCAGCGTGACTCAAACAGATACGCAGTATTTT.

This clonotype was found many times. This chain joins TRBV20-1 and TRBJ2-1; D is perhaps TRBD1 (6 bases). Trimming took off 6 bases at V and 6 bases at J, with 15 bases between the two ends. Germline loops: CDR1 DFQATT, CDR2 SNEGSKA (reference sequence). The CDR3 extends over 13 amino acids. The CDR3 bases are TGCAGTGCATACTACAGGGTGGGCAATGAGCAGTTCTTC. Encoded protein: CSAYYRVGNEQFF.

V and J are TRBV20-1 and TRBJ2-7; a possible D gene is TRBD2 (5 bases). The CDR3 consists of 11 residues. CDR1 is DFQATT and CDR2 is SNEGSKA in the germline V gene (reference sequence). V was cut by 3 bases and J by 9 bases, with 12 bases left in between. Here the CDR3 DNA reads TGCAGTGCTAGGGACTTAGGCGGGCAGTACTTC. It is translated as CSARDLGGQYF.

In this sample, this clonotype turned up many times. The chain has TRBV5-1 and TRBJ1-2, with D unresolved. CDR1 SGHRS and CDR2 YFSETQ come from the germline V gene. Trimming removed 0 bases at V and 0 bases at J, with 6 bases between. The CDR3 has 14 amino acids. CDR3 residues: CASSLESANYGYTF. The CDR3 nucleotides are TGCGCCAGCAGCTTGGAGTCCGCTAACTATGGCTACACCTTC.

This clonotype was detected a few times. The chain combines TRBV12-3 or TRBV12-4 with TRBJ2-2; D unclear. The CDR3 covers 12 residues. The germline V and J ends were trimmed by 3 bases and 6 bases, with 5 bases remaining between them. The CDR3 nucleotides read TGTGCCAGCAGTTTTAGTTCCGGGGAGCTGTTTTTT. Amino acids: CASSFSSGELFF.

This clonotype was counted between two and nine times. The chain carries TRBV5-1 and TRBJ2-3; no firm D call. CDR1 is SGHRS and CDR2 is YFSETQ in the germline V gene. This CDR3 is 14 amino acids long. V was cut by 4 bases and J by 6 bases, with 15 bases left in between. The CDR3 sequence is CASSKGPNPDTQYF. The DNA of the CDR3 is TGCGCCAGCAGCAAGGGTCCTAACCCGGATACGCAGTATTTT.

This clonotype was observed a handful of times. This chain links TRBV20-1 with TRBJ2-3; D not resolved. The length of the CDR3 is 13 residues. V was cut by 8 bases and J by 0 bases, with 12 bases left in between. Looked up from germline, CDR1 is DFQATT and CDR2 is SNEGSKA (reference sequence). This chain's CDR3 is CSLLVGSTDTQYF. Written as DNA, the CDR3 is TGCAGTCTGCTAGTCGGGAGCACAGATACGCAGTATTTT.

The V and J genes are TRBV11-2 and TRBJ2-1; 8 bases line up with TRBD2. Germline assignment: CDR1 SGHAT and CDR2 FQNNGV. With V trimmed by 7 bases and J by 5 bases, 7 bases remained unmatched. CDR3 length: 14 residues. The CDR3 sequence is CASNSGGANNEQFF. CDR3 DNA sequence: TGTGCCAGCAACTCCGGGGGGGCTAACAATGAGCAGTTCTTC.

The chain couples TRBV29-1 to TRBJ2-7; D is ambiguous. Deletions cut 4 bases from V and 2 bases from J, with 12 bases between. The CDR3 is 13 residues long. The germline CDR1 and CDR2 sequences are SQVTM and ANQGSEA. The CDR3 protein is CSVGPDLTYEQYF. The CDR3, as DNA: TGCAGCGTTGGGCCAGACTTGACCTACGAGCAGTACTTC.

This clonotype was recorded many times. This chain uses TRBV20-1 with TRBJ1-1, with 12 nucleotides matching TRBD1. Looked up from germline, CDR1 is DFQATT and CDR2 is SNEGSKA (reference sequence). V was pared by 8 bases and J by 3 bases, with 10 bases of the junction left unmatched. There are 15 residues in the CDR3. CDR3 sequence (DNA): TGCAGTCTTGCCGGGACAGGGGGCGCCGACACTGAAGCTTTCTTT. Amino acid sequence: CSLAGTGGADTEAFF.

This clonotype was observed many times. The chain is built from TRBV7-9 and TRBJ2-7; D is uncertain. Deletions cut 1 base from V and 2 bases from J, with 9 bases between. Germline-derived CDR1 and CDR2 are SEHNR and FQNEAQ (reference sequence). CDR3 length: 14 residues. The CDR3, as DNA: TGTGCCAGCAGCTTAGGGGCAGGACCCTACGAGCAGTACTTC. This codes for CASSLGAGPYEQYF.

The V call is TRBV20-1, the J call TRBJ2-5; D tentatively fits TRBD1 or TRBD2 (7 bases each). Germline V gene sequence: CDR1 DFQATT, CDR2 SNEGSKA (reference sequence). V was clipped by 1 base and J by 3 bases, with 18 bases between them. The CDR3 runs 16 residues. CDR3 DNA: TGCAGTGCTAGAGTACCAGGGGGGGGGCTAAAAGAGACCCAGTACTTC. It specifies CSARVPGGGLKETQYF.

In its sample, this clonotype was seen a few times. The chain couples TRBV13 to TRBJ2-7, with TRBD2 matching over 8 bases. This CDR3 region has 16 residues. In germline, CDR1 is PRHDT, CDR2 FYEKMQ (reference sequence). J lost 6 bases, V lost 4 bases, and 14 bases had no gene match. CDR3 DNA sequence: TGTGCCAGCAGCTCCCTCCGGGGAGCGGGAGTCTTCGAGCAGTACTTC. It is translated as CASSSLRGAGVFEQYF.

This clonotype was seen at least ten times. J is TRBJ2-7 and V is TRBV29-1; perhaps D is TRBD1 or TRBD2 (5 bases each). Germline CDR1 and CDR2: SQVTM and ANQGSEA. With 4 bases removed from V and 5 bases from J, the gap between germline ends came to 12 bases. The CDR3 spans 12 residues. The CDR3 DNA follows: TGCAGCGTTGTTGGGCAGGGAGACGAGCAGTACTTC. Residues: CSVVGQGDEQYF.

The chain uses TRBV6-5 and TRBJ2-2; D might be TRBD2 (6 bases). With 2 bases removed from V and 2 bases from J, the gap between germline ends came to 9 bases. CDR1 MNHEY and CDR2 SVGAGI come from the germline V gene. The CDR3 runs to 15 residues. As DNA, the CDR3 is TGTGCCAGCAGTTACGAGGGGACTAACACCGGGGAGCTGTTTTTT. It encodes CASSYEGTNTGELFF.

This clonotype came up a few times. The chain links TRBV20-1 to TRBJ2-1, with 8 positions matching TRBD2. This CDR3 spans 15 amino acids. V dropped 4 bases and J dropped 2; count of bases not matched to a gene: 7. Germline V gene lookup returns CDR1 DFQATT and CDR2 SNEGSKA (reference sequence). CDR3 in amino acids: CSATDSGVAYNEQFF. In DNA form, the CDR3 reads TGCAGTGCTACTGATAGCGGGGTCGCCTACAATGAGCAGTTCTTC.

CDR3 amino acids: CAISEAPLGGASIYNEQFF. CDR3 sequence (DNA): TGTGCCATCAGTGAGGCCCCCCTCGGGGGGGCGTCGATCTACAATGAGCAGTTCTTC. V gene TRBV10-3 combines with J gene TRBJ2-1, with 8 bases aligning to TRBD2. The ends lost 2 bases at V and 3 bases at J; junction bases unmatched: 15. Per the germline V gene, CDR1 is ENHRY and CDR2 is SYGVKD. The CDR3 consists of 19 residues.

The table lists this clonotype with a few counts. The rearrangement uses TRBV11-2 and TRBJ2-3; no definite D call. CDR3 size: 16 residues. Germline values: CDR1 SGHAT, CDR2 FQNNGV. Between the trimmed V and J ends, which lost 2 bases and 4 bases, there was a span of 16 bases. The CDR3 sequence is CASSLFVGLVSDTQYF. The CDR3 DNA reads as TGTGCCAGCAGCTTATTCGTGGGATTGGTGTCAGATACGCAGTATTTT.

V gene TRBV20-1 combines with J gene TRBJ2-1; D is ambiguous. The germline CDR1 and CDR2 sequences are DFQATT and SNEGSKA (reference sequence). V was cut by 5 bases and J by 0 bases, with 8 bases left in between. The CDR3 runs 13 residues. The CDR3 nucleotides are TGCAGTGCTTTGACTTTCTCCTACAATGAGCAGTTCTTC. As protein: CSALTFSYNEQFF.

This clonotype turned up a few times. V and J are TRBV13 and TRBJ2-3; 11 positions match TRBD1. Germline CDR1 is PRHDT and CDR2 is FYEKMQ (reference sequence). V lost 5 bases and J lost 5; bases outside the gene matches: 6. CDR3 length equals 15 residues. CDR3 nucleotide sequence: TGTGCCAGCAGCCGGGACAGGGGGTTACGAGATACGCAGTATTTT. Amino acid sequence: CASSRDRGLRDTQYF.

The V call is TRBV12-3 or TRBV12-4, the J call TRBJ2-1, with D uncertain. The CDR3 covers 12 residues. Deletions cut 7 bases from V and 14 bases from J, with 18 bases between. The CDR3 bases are TGTGCCAGCACCCCCGGCGGTGGAAGGGAGTTCTTC. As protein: CASTPGGGREFF.